The TCR beta chain described here comes from a study of molecular identifiers for immune sequencing clone quantification. Trimming cost V 4 bases and J 4 bases, with 8 bases left between them. The CDR3 spans 13 residues. The germline V gene has CDR1 SEHNR and CDR2 FQNEAQ (reference sequence). This clonotype was detected many times. TCRdb reprocessed the PCR reads with MiXCR, giving one entry per CDR3 protein. In the table there are about 510,000 distinct CDR3 sequences, about 26% of which are singletons. This receptor was taken from a human donor in good health. Some libraries in this study had Jurkat cell RNA spiked in. The sequenced sample was naive CD8+ T cells from blood, with Jurkat cell RNA spiked in. As to subset: FACS-sorted CD8+CD4-CCR7+CD45RA+ naive T cells. The chain combines TRBV7-9 with TRBJ1-5, with no clear D. The CDR3 here is CASSSPPNQPQHF. Written as DNA, the CDR3 is TGTGCCAGCAGCTCGCCCCCTAATCAGCCCCAGCATTTT.